The clone carrying this T cell receptor (beta chain) was seen at least ten times. Unique molecular identifiers featured in how the TCRbeta library was prepared. TCRdb independently ran MiXCR on the PCR reads; one entry per CDR3 protein. The sample comprises some 72,000 distinct CDR3 sequences, roughly 6.6% of which are singletons, and about 2.3% rests with the top ten. The record originates from a study of T-cell reconstitution after alpha-beta-depleted transplantation in children. This CDR3 comprises 13 residues. Germline loops: CDR1 MNHEY, CDR2 SMNVEV (reference sequence). The V gene end was trimmed by 3 bases and the J gene end by 8 bases; junction bases not matched to a gene: 2.

The rearrangement uses TRBV27 and TRBJ1-4; 8 nucleotides agree with TRBD1. The source material was PBMCs from the stem cell graft donor, sampled from the stem cell graft. This receptor was obtained from a human donor who donated a stem cell graft to a child with acute lymphoblastic leukemia. CDR3 protein: CASSFRGQEKLFF. CDR3 sequence (DNA): TGTGCCAGCAGTTTCAGGGGGCAAGAAAAACTGTTTTTT.